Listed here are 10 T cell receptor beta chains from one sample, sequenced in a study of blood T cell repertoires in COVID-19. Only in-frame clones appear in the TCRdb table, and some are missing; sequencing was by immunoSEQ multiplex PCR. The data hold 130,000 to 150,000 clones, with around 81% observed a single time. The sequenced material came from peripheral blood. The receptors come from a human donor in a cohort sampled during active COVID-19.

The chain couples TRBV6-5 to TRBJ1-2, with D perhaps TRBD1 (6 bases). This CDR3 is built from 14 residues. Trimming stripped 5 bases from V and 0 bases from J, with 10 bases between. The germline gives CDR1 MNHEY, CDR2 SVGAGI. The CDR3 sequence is CASSPRGTNYGYTF. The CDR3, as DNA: TGTGCCAGCAGTCCCAGGGGAACTAACTATGGCTACACCTTC.

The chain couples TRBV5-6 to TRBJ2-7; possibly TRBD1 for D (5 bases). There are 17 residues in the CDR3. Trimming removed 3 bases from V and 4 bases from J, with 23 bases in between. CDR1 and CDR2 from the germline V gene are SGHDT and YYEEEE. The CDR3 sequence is CASSSQFTGEPTYEQYF. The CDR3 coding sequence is TGTGCCAGCAGCTCCCAATTCACAGGAGAACCTACGTACGAGCAGTACTTC.

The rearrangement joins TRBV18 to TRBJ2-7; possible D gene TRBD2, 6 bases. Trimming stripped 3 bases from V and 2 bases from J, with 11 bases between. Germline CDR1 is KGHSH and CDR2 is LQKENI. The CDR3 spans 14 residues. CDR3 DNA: TGTGCCAGCTCACCCGGGGGTGCTACCTACGAGCAGTACTTC. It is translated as CASSPGGATYEQYF. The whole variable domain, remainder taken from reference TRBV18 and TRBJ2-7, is NAGVMQNPRHLVRRRGQEARLRCSPMKGHSHVYWYRQLPEEGLKFMVYLQKENIIDESGMPKERFSAEFPKEGPSILRIQQVVRGDSAAYFCASSPGGATYEQYFGPGTRLTVT.

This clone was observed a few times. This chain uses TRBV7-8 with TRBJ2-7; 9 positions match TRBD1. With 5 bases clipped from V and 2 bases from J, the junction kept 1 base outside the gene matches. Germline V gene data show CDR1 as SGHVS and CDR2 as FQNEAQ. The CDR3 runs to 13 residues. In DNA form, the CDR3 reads TGTGCCAGCAGCCGACAGGGGGCCTACGAGCAGTACTTC. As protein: CASSRQGAYEQYF.

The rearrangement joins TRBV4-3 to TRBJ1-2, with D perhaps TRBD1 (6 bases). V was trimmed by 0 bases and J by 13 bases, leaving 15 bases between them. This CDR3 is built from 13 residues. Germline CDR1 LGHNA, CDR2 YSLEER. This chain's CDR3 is CASSQEEGGNGTF. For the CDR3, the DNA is TGCGCCAGCAGCCAAGAGGAGGGGGGGAACGGCACCTTC.

The CDR3: CASSLGTGGEQYF. The CDR3 nucleotides are TGTGCCAGCAGCCTCGGGACAGGGGGCGAGCAGTACTTC. V and J are TRBV5-5 and TRBJ2-7; 11 bases fit TRBD1. This CDR3 is built from 13 residues. V lost 4 bases, J lost 6 bases, and 3 bases stayed unmatched. Germline loops: CDR1 SGHKS, CDR2 YYEKEE (reference sequence).

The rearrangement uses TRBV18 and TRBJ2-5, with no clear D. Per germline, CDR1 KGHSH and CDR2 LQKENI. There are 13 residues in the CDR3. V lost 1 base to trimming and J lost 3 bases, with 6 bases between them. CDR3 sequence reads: CASSPLREETQYF. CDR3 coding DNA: TGTGCCAGCTCACCACTACGGGAAGAGACCCAGTACTTC.

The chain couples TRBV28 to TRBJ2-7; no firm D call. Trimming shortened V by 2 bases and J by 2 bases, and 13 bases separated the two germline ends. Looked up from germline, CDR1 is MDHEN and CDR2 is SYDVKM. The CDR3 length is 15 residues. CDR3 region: CASSLPQVPPYEQYF. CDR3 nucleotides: TGTGCCAGCAGTTTACCCCAGGTCCCGCCCTACGAGCAGTACTTC.

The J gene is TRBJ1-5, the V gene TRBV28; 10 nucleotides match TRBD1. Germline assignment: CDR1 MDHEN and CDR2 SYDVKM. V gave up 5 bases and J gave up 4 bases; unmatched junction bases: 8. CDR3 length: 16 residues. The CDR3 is CASSRDRGGRNQPQHF. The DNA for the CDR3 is TGTGCCAGCAGTAGGGACAGGGGAGGTAGGAATCAGCCCCAGCATTTT. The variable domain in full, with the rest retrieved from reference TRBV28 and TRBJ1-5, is DVKVTQSSRYLVKRTGEKVFLECVQDMDHENMFWYRQDPGLGLRLIYFSYDVKMKEKGDIPEGYSVSREKKERFSLILESASTNQTSMYLCASSRDRGGRNQPQHFGDGTRLSIL.

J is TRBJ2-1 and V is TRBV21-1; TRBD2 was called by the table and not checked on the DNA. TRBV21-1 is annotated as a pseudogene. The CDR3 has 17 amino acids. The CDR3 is CASSKVVSGRVYNEQFF. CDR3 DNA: TGTGCCAGCAGCAAAGTGGTTAGCGGGAGAGTCTACAATGAGCAGTTCTTC.